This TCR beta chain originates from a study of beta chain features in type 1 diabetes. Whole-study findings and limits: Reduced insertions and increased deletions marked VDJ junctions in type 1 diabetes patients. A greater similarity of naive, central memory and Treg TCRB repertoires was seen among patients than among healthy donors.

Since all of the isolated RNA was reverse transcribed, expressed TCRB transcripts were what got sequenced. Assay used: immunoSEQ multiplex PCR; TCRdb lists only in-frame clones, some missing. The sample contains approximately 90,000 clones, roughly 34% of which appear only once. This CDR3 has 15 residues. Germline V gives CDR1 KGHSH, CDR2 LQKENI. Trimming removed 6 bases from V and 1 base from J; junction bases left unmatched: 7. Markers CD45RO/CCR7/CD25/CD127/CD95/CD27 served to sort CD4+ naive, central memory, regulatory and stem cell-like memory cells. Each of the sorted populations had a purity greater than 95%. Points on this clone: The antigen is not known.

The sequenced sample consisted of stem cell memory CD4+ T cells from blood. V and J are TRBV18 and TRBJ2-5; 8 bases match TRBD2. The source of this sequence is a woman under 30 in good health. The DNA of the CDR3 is TGTGCCAGCTCTCCGCCGGGAGGGGCCCAAGAGACCCAGTACTTC. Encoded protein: CASSPPGGAQETQYF.